The source of this TCR beta chain is a study of shared clonotypes between healthy human individuals. TCRdb's table, derived via immunoSEQ multiplex PCR, lists solely in-frame clones and lacks some. The table has approximately 620,000 clones, more than 95% seen once. From CD4+ cells came CD45RA+ naive and CD45RA-negative memory subsets. The CDR3 has 14 amino acids. V was pared by 4 bases and J by 2 bases, with 2 bases of the junction left unmatched. Germline CDR1 and CDR2: SEHNR and FQNEAQ (reference sequence). This sequence originates from a woman in her twenties or thirties in good health. This chain joins TRBV7-9 and TRBJ2-1; 7 nucleotides align to TRBD2. The sample taken for sequencing was naive CD4+ T cells sorted from blood. Described subset: CD45RA+ positively selected. As DNA, the CDR3 is TGTGCCAGCAGCTCGGGAGGTACCTACAATGAGCAGTTCTTC. Residues: CASSSGGTYNEQFF.